The text below deals with one T cell receptor beta chain. This clone was seen a single time. Its antigen is still unknown. Qualities for individual bases were not recorded, and no much larger clone is one base off. The source of the sample is a study of cytomegalovirus exposure and HLA in healthy donors (dated by TCRdb to between 2016 and 2019). General notes on the study: According to an earlier analysis of 450 to 650 of the donors, about 179 million T cells yielded 117 million unique TCR beta sequences and 276 Gb of sequence data. An early release covering roughly 640 HLA-typed donors comprised 250 to 350 gigabases of sequencing data and around 80 million unique TCR sequences. Among the roughly 400 genotyped donors, around 79% belonged to the genetic ancestry cluster associated with self-reported Caucasian donors. The study aimed to test whether cataloging public T cell receptors could reveal signatures of past pathogen exposure. The T cell repertoires of around 730 subjects were profiled by immunosequencing and related to cytomegalovirus serostatus. Along with the roughly 670-subject first cohort, a separate validation cohort of over 90 different subjects was used. To predict cytomegalovirus infection status, the study combined high-throughput TCR immunosequencing, statistical association of individual TCRs with disease status, and machine learning. A later analysis re-analyzed previously published TCR beta repertoires from roughly 600 donors and added high-resolution HLA genotyping to study TCR occurrence patterns. Rather than drawing on any new phenotypic data, the later analysis identified candidate immune exposures from TCR beta sequences and the way those sequences occurred across donors. To decide whether each TCR beta V gene segment behaved as functional or pseudogenic, an earlier analysis of 587 of the donors relied on high-throughput TCR beta sequencing. Alongside the repertoire data, information on donor age, sex, ethnicity and CMV serostatus was compiled. Genome-wide SNP genotypes for about 65% of the roughly 670 donors were used in a later genetic analysis, which treated that subset as a discovery cohort. Every discovery cohort repertoire had been produced on one sequencing platform. HLA typing included class I and class II loci at four-digit resolution. Typing coverage differed by locus: A, B, C, DRB1 and DQB1 were typed in about 629-640 donors, DQA1 in about 550, DPA1 in roughly 590, and DPB1 in 472. About five DR-DQ haplotypes were handled as single units for association and clustering, since linkage in the cohort was strong. On average, roughly 240,000 unique TCR beta nucleotide sequences were sequenced per donor among a few hundred genotyped donors of the cohort, with roughly a sixth of those sequences being non-productive. General findings and caveats noted by the study authors: According to a later genetic analysis, donors in an Asian-associated ancestry cluster had fewer N-insertions in productive TCRs than the approximately 650-donor mean. In an earlier analysis of 500 to 650 of the donors, most TCR beta V segments appeared in productive rearrangements about 87% or about 30% of the time, broadly matching IMGT annotations. V-gene and J-gene trimming of TCR beta chains was associated with a missense DCLRE1C variant in a later genetic analysis, and the association was replicated in an independent cohort. In both the original and validation cohorts, the classifier was reported to diagnose cytomegalovirus status with high specificity and sensitivity. It was suggested by the authors that the approach could potentially be generalized to other disease states and immunological phenotypes. The cohort was sequenced for TCR beta chains only, and without alpha or paired-chain data the features that could be detected were limited. Most TCR sequences were seen in very few donors, while some public TCRs were found in many individuals. A group of highly shared sequence variants was considered likely to be a technical artifact of the sequencing pipeline. A further reported finding was that TCR beta sequences accurately predicted the HLA-A and HLA-B alleles for most subjects in the first cohort. At a false discovery rate of 0.05, a later analysis linked fewer than 20,000 TCR beta sequences to specific HLA alleles. Because some donors lacked HLA typing at each locus, the association tests relied only on the typed subset. The presence/absence analyses assumed that sequencing depth was roughly uniform across donors, and that assumption may not be true. In vitro tests confirmed that a few of the cytomegalovirus-associated TCR beta chains recognize cytomegalovirus antigens. CMV serostatus was the only immune exposure information available for the cohort. Correlated functional status among segregating V segments might reflect linkage disequilibrium, but an unknown experimental factor could not be ruled out. The study listed 170 or so TCR beta chains as associated with cytomegalovirus. The earlier analysis of about 600 of the donors excluded 15 to 20 rarely observed V segments, including chromosome 9 orphons, because counts were too low. A later analysis found that TCR association rates varied across HLA loci, with DRB1 alleles showing the most associated TCRs and HLA-C alleles the fewest. Assigning TCR associations to individual alleles was difficult when HLA alleles, especially DR and DQ, strongly co-occurred. In a later analysis, HLA-associated TCR beta chains showed more clonal expansion and lower generation probabilities than non-associated chains that were equally common. Most CMV-associated TCR beta chains appeared to be HLA-restricted in a later analysis, and the HLA associations seemed to be driven largely by CMV exposure. According to a later analysis, parvovirus B19, influenza, CMV and Epstein-Barr virus appeared linked to several top co-occurrence clusters.

The cohort was made up of around 720 healthy bone marrow donors. At the time of sampling, all cohort members were nominally healthy, though unrecorded immune exposures were likely present. The donor tested CMV seronegative and was one of the 352 seronegative cohort members. A peripheral blood sample was provided by each donor, and peripheral blood mononuclear cells were used for TCR beta sequencing. Genomic DNA was extracted from the blood cell samples with the Qiagen DNeasy Blood Extraction Kit. Preparation of the library involved the immunoSEQ multiplex PCR assay. The multiplex PCR relied on a mix of 60 forward primers for TCR Vbeta segments and 13 reverse primers for TCR Jbeta segments. The CDR3 region of rearranged TCR beta genes was amplified from genomic DNA with a multiplex PCR assay. The Illumina HiSeq System was used to sequence the amplified TCR beta libraries as 87-base-pair reads. In the authors' own workflow: A later analysis tallied tens of millions of unique TCR beta chains across the approximately 670 repertoires, and approximately 12 million of those chains were shared by two or more donors. To remove PCR and sequencing errors, raw reads were error-corrected and collapsed into unique sequences using a nearest-neighbor algorithm that merged closely related sequences. CDR3 sequences were aligned to IMGT reference sequences to assign V, D and J gene segments. For a sequence to be retained, a match of at least six nucleotides was required to both a V gene segment and a J gene segment. A rearrangement was called productive if the CDR3 had no stop codons and remained in frame with V and J, and every other rearrangement was called non-productive. CDR3 was defined by IMGT convention, running from the second conserved V-encoded cysteine to the conserved J-encoded phenylalanine. Sequences without an unambiguous match to a single V gene segment were excluded from the earlier analysis of a few hundred of the donors. In an earlier analysis of 587 of the donors, a V segment was called functional when productive rearrangements were above 56.7%, and segregating when the standard deviation between donors exceeded 5%. A statistical classification framework was developed to diagnose cytomegalovirus status using the catalog of TCR beta chain sequences. A later analysis assigned V and J genes by comparing TCR nucleotide sequences with IMGT/GENE-DB human TR gene sequences. In a later analysis, CDR3 sequences and most-parsimonious VDJ recombination scenarios were assigned using the TCRdist pipeline. A later analysis defined each TCR beta chain by its CDR3 amino acid sequence plus V-gene family, and excluded reads lacking a unique V-gene family. To address suspected cross-contamination and a sequencing artifact, a later analysis removed 550 to 750 highly shared, low-generation-probability nucleotide sequences. For each public chain, a later analysis derived a clonal expansion index from normalized ranks of inferred template counts within each repertoire. In a later analysis, generation probabilities were computed with a VDJ recombination model fitted to out-of-frame rearrangements, and the resulting probabilities were checked against IGoR. Hypergeometric tests were used in a later analysis to score TCR-TCR, TCR-HLA and TCR-CMV co-occurrence, with a repertoire-size bias correction applied to the TCR pairs. To estimate false discovery rates, a later analysis permuted the HLA or CMV assignments 20 times. A later analysis grouped co-occurring TCRs with DBSCAN, adding TCRdist sequence similarity when clustering within HLA-allele-positive subsets. For co-occurrence clustering, repertoires with fewer than 30,000 or more than 120,000 public chains were excluded, along with roughly 5 repertoires with anomalous nucleotide sharing. Here the immuneACCESS table is served through TCRdb, limited to in-frame sequences with V and J called. Missing clones are a known gap in these copies; in checked studies unresolved V genes cover under half, and the rest lacks a known reason. That table furnishes V, J and clone size, whereas the DNA furnished D and trimming. The sample has approximately 290,000 clones on record, under 90% of them singletons. The ten largest clones represent approximately 0.3% of the sample.

The source is a girl aged 2-10 years in good health and CMV-seronegative. The material sequenced was PBMCs.

The DNA reads as follows: TGTGCCAGCAGTGAAATCGGACAGGGGGTCCAATCCTATGGCTACACCTTC. The translation is CASSEIGQGVQSYGYTF. The chain employs TRBV28 and TRBJ1-2, with TRBD1 identical over 10 junction bases. Germline trimming: 5 bases from V, 4 bases from J; junction bases outside gene matches: 13. Spanning cysteine to phenylalanine, the CDR3 consists of 17 amino acids. The DNA shown is the 51-base CDR3, in frame from base 1. CDR1 and CDR2 are drawn from the germline V gene: MDHEN, SYDVKM.